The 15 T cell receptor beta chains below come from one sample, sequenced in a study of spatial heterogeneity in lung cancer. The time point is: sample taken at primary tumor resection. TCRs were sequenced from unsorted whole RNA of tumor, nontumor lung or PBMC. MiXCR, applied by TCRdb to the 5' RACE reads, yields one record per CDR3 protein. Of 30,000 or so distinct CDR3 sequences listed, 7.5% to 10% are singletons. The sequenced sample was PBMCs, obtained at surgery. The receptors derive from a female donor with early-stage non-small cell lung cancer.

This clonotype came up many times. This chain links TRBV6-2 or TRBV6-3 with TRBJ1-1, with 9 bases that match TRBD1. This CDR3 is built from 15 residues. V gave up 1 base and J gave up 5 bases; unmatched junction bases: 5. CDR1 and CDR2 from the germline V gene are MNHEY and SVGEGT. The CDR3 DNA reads TGTGCCAGCAGTTACTGGACAGGGGTAGGAACTGAAGCTTTCTTT. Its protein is CASSYWTGVGTEAFF.

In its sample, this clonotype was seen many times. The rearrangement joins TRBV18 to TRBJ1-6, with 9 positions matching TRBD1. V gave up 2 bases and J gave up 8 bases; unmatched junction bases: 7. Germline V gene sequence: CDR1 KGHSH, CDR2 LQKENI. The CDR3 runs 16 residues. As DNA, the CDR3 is TGTGCCAGCTCACCAAAACAGGGGGCGTGGGATTCACCCCTCCACTTT. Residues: CASSPKQGAWDSPLHF.

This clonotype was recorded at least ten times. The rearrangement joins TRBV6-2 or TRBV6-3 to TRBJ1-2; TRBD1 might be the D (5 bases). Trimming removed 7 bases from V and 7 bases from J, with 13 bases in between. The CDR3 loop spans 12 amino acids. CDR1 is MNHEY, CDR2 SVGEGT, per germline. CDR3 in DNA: TGTGCCAGCACCAGAGACAGTCGTGGCTACACCTTC. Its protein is CASTRDSRGYTF.

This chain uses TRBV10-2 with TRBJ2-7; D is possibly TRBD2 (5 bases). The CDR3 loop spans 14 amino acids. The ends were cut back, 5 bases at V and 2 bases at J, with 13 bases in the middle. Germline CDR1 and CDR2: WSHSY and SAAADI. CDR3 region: CASSLRTGTYEQYF. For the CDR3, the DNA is TGCGCCAGCAGTCTGAGGACGGGAACCTACGAGCAGTACTTC.

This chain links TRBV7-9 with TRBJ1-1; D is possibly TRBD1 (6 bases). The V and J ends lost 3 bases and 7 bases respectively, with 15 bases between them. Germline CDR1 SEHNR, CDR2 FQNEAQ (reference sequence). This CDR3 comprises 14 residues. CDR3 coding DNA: TGTGCCAGCAGCTTGATACAGGGCGGCGGTGAAGCTTTCTTT. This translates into CASSLIQGGGEAFF. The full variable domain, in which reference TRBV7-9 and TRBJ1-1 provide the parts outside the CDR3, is DTGVSQNPRHKITKRGQNVTFRCDPISEHNRLYWYRQTLGQGPEFLTYFQNEAQLEKSRLLSDRFSAERPKGSFSTLEIQRTEQGDSAMYLCASSLIQGGGEAFFGQGTRLTVV.

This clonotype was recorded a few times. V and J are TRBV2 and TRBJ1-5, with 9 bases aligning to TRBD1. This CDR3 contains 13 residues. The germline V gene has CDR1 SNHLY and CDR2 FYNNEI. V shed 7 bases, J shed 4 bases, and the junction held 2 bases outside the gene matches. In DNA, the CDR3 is TGTGCCAGCACCGGACAGGGGAATCAGCCCCAGCATTTT. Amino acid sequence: CASTGQGNQPQHF.

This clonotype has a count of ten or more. This CDR3 is CASSQGENRRGTQYF. CDR3 DNA sequence: TGTGCCAGCAGCCAAGGAGAAAACAGGAGGGGGACCCAGTACTTC. The V gene is TRBV3-1, the J gene TRBJ2-5; tentative D call: TRBD2 (6 bases). The CDR3 is 15 amino acids. Per germline, CDR1 LGHDT and CDR2 YNNKEL (reference sequence). V was cut by 1 base and J by 7 bases, with 16 bases left in between.

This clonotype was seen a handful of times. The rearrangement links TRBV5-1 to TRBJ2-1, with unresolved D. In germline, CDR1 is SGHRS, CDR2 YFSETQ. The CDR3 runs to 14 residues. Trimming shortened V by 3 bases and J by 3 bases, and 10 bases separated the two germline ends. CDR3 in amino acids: CASSSGEFYNEQFF. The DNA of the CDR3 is TGCGCCAGCAGCTCAGGTGAATTCTACAATGAGCAGTTCTTC.

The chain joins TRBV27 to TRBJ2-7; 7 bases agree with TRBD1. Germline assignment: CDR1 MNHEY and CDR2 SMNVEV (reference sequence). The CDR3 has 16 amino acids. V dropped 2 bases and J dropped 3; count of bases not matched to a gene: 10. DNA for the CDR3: TGTGCCAGCAGTTTACGAACCGGGACAGAGAACTACGAGCAGTACTTC. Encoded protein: CASSLRTGTENYEQYF.

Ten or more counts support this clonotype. Here the CDR3 DNA reads TGTGCCAGCCGTCCCCGATGGCGGGGGATCTCCTATGGCTACACCTTC. Amino acids: CASRPRWRGISYGYTF. V usage is TRBV13 and J usage is TRBJ1-2; TRBD1 might be the D (5 bases). The CDR3 has 16 amino acids. Trimming cost V 8 bases and J 4 bases, with 23 bases left between them. CDR1 is PRHDT, CDR2 FYEKMQ, per germline (reference sequence).

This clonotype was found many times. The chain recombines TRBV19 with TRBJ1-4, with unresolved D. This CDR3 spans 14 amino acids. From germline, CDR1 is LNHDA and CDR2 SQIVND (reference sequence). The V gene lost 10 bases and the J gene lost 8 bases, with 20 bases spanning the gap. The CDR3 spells CATGGGEGWEKLFF. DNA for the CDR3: TGTGCCACCGGAGGCGGGGAAGGATGGGAAAAACTGTTTTTT.

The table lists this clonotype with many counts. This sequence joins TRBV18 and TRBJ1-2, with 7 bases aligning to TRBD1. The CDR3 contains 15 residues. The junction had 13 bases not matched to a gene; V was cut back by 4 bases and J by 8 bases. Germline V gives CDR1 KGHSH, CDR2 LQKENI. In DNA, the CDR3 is TGTGCCAGCTCACAGCCCCCGGGACAGCTGAGCGGCTACACCTTC. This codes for CASSQPPGQLSGYTF.

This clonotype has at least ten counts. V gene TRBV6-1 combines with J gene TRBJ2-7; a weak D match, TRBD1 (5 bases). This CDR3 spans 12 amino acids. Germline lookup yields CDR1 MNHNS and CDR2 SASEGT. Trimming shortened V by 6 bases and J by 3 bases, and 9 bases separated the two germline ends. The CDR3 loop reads CASRSTGYEQYF. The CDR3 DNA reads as TGTGCCAGCAGAAGCACAGGCTACGAGCAGTACTTC.

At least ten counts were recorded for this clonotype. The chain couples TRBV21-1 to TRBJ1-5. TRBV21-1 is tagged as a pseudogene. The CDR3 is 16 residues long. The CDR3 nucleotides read TGTGCCAGCAGCAAAGAATGGCAGGTTAGCAATCAGCCCCAGCATTTT. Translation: CASSKEWQVSNQPQHF.

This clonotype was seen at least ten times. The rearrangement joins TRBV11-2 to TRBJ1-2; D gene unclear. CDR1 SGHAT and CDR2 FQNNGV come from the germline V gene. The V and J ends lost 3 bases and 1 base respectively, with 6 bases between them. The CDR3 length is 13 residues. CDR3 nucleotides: TGTGCCAGCAGCTTGGGCCTTAACTATGGCTACACCTTC. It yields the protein CASSLGLNYGYTF.